Each of the 8 T cell receptor beta chains below was sequenced from the same sample in a study of T cell clonotyping in hematopoietic cell transplantation. Clones were sequenced by immunoSEQ multiplex PCR, and TCRdb holds only the in-frame ones, with some missing. Of tens of thousands of clones listed, roughly 94% were seen once; the top ten hold around 1.5%. Time point denoted: recipient sample about 28 days before transplant, after cytoreduction. Source: peripheral blood mononuclear cells, taken before stem cell transplant. The receptors derive from a man aged 40-49 years with chronic myeloid leukemia. Some clones in this sample may be carry-over from other donors' samples.

This chain links TRBV4-3 with TRBJ2-7; TRBD1 matches 9 bases. CDR3 length: 16 residues. Trimming took 3 bases from V and 1 from J; bases not matched to a gene: 7. Looked up from germline, CDR1 is LGHNA and CDR2 is YSLEER. The CDR3 DNA reads TGCGCCAGCAGCCATTGGGGGACAGGGATTTCCTACGAGCAGTACTTC. As protein: CASSHWGTGISYEQYF.

The genes are TRBV6-5 and TRBJ1-1; perhaps TRBD1 as D (6 bases). The length of the CDR3 is 16 residues. CDR1 and CDR2 from the germline V gene are MNHEY and SVGAGI. V lost 1 base and J 0 bases, leaving 12 bases between the germline ends. The CDR3 nucleotides are TGTGCCAGCAGTTACTTGGGGGCCCCAATGAACACTGAAGCTTTCTTT. Protein product: CASSYLGAPMNTEAFF.

This chain links TRBV9 with TRBJ1-2; D not resolved. This CDR3 has 16 residues. The ends were cut back, 0 bases at V and 6 bases at J, with 18 bases in the middle. Germline-derived CDR1 and CDR2 are SGDLS and YYNGEE. CDR3 region: CASSVAVRQVMDGYTF. The DNA of the CDR3 is TGTGCCAGCAGCGTAGCTGTTCGGCAGGTAATGGATGGCTACACCTTC.

This clone occurred once. The CDR3 sequence is CASSQVRVNTEAFF. Here the CDR3 DNA reads TGCGCCAGCAGCCAAGTAAGAGTGAACACTGAAGCTTTCTTT. The chain has TRBV4-3 and TRBJ1-1; D gene unclear. Germline assignment: CDR1 LGHNA and CDR2 YSLEER. The V gene lost 1 base and the J gene lost 0 bases, with 6 bases spanning the gap. The CDR3 contains 14 residues.

The chain carries TRBV10-2 and TRBJ2-5, with 12 bases that match TRBD2. V gave up 2 bases and J gave up 5 bases; unmatched junction bases: 9. The germline gives CDR1 WSHSY, CDR2 SAAADI. The CDR3 contains 17 residues. CDR3 amino acids: CASSEMIAGLAGETQYF. CDR3 nucleotide sequence: TGCGCCAGCAGTGAGATGATCGCGGGACTAGCGGGCGAGACCCAGTACTTC.

Only a few counts were recorded for this clone. J is TRBJ1-2 and V is TRBV7-6; TRBD1 matches 8 bases. V dropped 5 bases and J dropped 4; count of bases not matched to a gene: 6. Germline lookup yields CDR1 SGHVS and CDR2 FNYEAQ. The length of the CDR3 is 14 residues. The CDR3: CASSLGQGGYGYTF. Here the CDR3 DNA reads TGTGCCAGCAGCCTTGGACAGGGCGGCTATGGCTACACCTTC.

The rearrangement links TRBV30 to TRBJ2-7; D call uncertain. This CDR3 is 14 amino acids long. V gave up 3 bases and J gave up 3 bases, with 15 bases separating them. Germline CDR1 reads GTSNPN; CDR2 reads SVGIG (reference sequence). The CDR3 DNA is TGTGCCTGGAGCCGGGTATATTCCCGCTACGAGCAGTACTTC. The encoded protein is CAWSRVYSRYEQYF.

The chain uses TRBV28 and TRBJ2-4, with D possibly being TRBD2 (6 bases). Per germline, CDR1 MDHEN and CDR2 SYDVKM. The length of the CDR3 is 14 residues. V lost 5 bases and J 4 bases, leaving 12 bases between the germline ends. The chain's CDR3 is CASSPSGRKNIQYF. In DNA form, the CDR3 reads TGTGCCAGCAGTCCCTCCGGGAGAAAAAACATTCAGTACTTC.